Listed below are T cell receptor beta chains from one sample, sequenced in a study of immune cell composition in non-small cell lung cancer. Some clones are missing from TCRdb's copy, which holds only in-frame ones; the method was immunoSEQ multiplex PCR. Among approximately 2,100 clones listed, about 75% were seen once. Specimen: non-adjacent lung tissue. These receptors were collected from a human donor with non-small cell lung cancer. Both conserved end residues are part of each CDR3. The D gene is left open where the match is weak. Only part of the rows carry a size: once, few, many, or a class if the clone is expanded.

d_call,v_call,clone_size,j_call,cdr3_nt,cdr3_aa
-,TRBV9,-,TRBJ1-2,TGTGCCAGCAGCGCCCCCCGGGACTCCCCTGACTATGGCTACACCTTC,CASSAPRDSPDYGYTF
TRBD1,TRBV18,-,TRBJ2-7,TGTGCCAGCTCTCCCACCGAAATAGCGACAGGGCTCTCCTACGAGCAGTACTTC,CASSPTEIATGLSYEQYF
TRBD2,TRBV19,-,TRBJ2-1,TGTGCCAGTAGTTTCAGCGGGAGTGTTGAGCAGTTCTTC,CASSFSGSVEQFF
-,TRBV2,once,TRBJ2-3,TGTGCCAGCAGGACTATAACGGGCCCCACAGATACGCAGTATTTT,CASRTITGPTDTQYF
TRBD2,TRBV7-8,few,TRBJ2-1,TGTGCCAGCAGCCCGGTAGCGGGAGGGATCAATGAGCAGTTCTTC,CASSPVAGGINEQFF
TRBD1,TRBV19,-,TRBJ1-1,TGTGCCGCACAGGGGGCGGACACTGAAGCTTTCTTT,CAAQGADTEAFF
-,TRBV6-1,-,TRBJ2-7,TGTGCCAGCAGAGATAACAGGGAGCAGTACTTC,CASRDNREQYF
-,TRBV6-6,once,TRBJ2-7,TGTGCCAGCACCCCGTCCCAGGGTAACGAGCAGTACTTC,CASTPSQGNEQYF
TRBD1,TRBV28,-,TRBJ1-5,TGTGCCAGCAGCTCCCCAAGGCGGACAGGGGGCTATAGAGGGTTT,CASSSPRRTGGYRGF
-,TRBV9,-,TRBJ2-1,TGTGCCAGCAGCGGATTCAACGGGACAGTTCGGGGGTTGGACAATGAGCAGTTCTTC,CASSGFNGTVRGLDNEQFF
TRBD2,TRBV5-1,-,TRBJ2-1,TGCGCCAGCAGCCTCCAACCGACTAGCGGGGGTAACAATGAGCAGTTCTTC,CASSLQPTSGGNNEQFF
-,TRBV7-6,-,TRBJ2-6,TGTGCCAGCAGCTTGCGGGGTGGCAGTACACTCCGTGGGGCCAACGTCCTGACTTTC,CASSLRGGSTLRGANVLTF
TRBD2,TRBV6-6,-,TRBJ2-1,TGTGCCAGCAGATCCTCTAGCGGGAGTTTGGATGAGCAGTTCTTC,CASRSSSGSLDEQFF
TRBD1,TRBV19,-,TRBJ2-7,TGTGCCAGTAGTATAGGGGACAGACCTGGGGACGAGCAGTACTTC,CASSIGDRPGDEQYF
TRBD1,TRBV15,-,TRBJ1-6,TGTGCCACCAGCCCTCGGCGGGACAGGGGTTTGGCTTCACCCCTCCACTTT,CATSPRRDRGLASPLHF
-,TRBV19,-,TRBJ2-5,TGTGCCAGTAGCCGATCAGCGTTCCAAGAGACCCAGTACTTC,CASSRSAFQETQYF
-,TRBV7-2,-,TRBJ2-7,TGTGCCAGCAGCTTAGCCAGGTGGGTGGACGAGCAGTACTTC,CASSLARWVDEQYF
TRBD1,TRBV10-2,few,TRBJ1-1,TGCGCCAGCAGGATGGACAGGGATTACGCTGAAGCTTTCTTT,CASRMDRDYAEAFF
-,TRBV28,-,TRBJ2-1,TGTGCCAGCAGTTGGACTACCTACAATGAGCAGTTCTTC,CASSWTTYNEQFF
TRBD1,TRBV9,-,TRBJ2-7,TGTGCCAGCAGCGCCCAGGGGGTCCCCTACGAGCAGTACTTC,CASSAQGVPYEQYF
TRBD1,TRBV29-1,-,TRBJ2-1,TGCAGCGTCACGGGGCAGGGGGCCAATGAGCAGTTCTTC,CSVTGQGANEQFF
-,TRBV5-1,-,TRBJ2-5,TGCGCCACCAGGAGAGGAGAGACCCAGTACTTC,CATRRGETQYF